Sequencing of this T cell receptor beta chain was carried out in a study of blood T cell repertoires in COVID-19. Study as a whole: PBMCs, B-cell-depleted T cells, or T cells provided the cDNA or gDNA that made up the material.

The repertoire was sequenced with immunoSEQ multiplex PCR; TCRdb's copy has only in-frame clones and lacks some. Of around 49,000 clones in the sample, 81% were seen once. Germline lookup yields CDR1 SEHNR and CDR2 FQNEAQ (reference sequence). The CDR3 runs 11 residues. V was pared by 7 bases and J by 7 bases, with 10 bases between. The chain employs TRBV7-9 and TRBJ1-1, with D uncertain. Sequenced sample: peripheral blood. This clonotype originated in a woman of 80 years or more with COVID-19, enrolled during active disease. The CDR3: CASTLYGEAFF. The CDR3 nucleotides are TGTGCCAGCACCCTTTACGGTGAAGCTTTCTTT.